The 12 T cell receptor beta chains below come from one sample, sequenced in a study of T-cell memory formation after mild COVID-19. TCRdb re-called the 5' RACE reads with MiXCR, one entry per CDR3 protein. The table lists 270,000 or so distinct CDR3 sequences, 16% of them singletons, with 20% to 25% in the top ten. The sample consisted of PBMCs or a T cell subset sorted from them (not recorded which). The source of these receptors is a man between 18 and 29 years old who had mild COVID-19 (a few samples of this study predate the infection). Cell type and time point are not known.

The CDR3 here is CATRLADEQFF. CDR3 nucleotides: TGTGCCACCCGACTAGCGGATGAGCAGTTCTTC. V gene TRBV12-3 or TRBV12-4 combines with J gene TRBJ2-1; 9 positions match TRBD2. V gave up 10 bases and J gave up 8 bases; unmatched junction bases: 3. This CDR3 region has 11 residues.

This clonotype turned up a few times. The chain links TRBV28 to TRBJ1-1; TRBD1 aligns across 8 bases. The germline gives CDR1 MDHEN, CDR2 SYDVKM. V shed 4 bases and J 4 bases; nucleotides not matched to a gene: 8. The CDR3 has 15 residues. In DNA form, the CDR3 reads TGTGCCAGCAGTTCACGGACAGGGAGGGCCACTGAAGCTTTCTTT. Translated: CASSSRTGRATEAFF. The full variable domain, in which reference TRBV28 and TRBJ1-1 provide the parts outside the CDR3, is DVKVTQSSRYLVKRTGEKVFLECVQDMDHENMFWYRQDPGLGLRLIYFSYDVKMKEKGDIPEGYSVSREKKERFSLILESASTNQTSMYLCASSSRTGRATEAFFGQGTRLTVV.

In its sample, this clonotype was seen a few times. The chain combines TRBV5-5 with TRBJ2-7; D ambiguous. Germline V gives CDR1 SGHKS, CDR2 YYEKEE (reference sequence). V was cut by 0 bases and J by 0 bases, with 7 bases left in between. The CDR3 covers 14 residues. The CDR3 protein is CASSLEHRSYEQYF. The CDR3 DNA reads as TGTGCCAGCAGCTTGGAACATCGCTCCTACGAGCAGTACTTC.

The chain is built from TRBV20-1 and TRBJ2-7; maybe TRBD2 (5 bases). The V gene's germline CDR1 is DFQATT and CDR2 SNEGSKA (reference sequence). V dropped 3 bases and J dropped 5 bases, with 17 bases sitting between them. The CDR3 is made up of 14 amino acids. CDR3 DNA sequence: TGCAGTGCTAGCGAATCCGGGGTGATCCACGAGCAGTACGTC. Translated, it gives CSASESGVIHEQYV.

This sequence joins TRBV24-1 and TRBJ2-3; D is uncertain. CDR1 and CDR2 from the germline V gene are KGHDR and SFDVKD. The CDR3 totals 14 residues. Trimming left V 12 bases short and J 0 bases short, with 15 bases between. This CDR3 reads CAVKGWGSTDTQYF. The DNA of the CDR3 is TGTGCCGTCAAAGGGTGGGGAAGCACAGATACGCAGTATTTT.

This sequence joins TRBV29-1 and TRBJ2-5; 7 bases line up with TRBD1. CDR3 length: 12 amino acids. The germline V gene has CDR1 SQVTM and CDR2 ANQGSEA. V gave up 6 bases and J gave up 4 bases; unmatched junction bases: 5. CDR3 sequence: CSVRQGTETQYF. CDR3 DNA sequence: TGCAGCGTACGACAGGGTACAGAGACCCAGTACTTC.

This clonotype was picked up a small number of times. The CDR3 spells CASSVAPNGFAGELFF. In DNA, the CDR3 is TGTGCCAGCAGCGTAGCACCAAATGGGTTCGCCGGGGAGCTGTTTTTT. The chain has TRBV9 and TRBJ2-2; D unresolved. Trimming took off 0 bases at V and 6 bases at J, with 15 bases between the two ends. From germline, CDR1 is SGDLS and CDR2 YYNGEE. There are 16 residues in the CDR3.

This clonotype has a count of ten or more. The CDR3 region is CASSLSRSTDTQYF. CDR3 sequence (DNA): TGCGCCAGCAGCTTGTCGCGGAGCACAGATACGCAGTATTTT. The rearrangement joins TRBV5-1 to TRBJ2-3; no clear D. V dropped 1 base and J dropped 0 bases, with 6 bases sitting between them. This CDR3 is 14 amino acids long. Per the germline V gene, CDR1 is SGHRS and CDR2 is YFSETQ.

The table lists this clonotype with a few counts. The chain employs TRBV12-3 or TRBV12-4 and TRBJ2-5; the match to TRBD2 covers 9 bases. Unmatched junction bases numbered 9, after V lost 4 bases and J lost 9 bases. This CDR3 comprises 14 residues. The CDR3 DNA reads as TGTGCCAGCAGTTCCCCGGGACTAGCCCAATCCCAGTACTTC. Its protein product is CASSSPGLAQSQYF.

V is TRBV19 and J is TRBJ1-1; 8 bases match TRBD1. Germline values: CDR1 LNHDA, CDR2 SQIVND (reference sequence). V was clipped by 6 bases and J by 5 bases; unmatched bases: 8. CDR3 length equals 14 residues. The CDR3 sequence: CASSVTGEGTEAFF. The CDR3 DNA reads TGTGCCAGTAGCGTGACAGGGGAAGGGACTGAAGCTTTCTTT.

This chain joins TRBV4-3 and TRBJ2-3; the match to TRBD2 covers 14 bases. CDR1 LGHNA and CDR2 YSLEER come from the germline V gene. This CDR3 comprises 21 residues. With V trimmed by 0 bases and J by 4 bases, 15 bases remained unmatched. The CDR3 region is CASSQDPGLAGGAYRADTQYF. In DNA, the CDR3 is TGCGCCAGCAGCCAAGATCCAGGACTAGCGGGAGGCGCTTATCGGGCAGATACGCAGTATTTT.

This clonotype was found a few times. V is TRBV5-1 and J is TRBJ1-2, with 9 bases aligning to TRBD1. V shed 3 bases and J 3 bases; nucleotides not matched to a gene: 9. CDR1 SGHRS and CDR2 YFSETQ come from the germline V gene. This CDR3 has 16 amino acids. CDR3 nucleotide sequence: TGCGCCAGCAGCTGGGGGACAGGGCCGAACGACTATGGCTACACCTTC. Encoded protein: CASSWGTGPNDYGYTF.